This entry is about one T cell receptor (beta chain). Amplification of the TCR beta CDR3 regions used RNA transcripts (as template). A first-round RT-PCR used HTBI primers, followed by a second-round multiplex PCR. Using its own MiXCR run on the multiplex PCR reads, TCRdb lists one record per CDR3 protein. The sample yields approximately 160,000 distinct CDR3 sequences, 39% seen once. The record originates from a study of Graves' ophthalmopathy and Graves' hyperthyroidism. On the study more broadly: Before any treatment, peripheral blood was taken at the initial diagnosis.

Disease in donors with ophthalmopathy had moderate-to-severe activity, CAS ≥3, NOSPECS ≥4 and under 3 months' duration. The sample was peripheral blood. This TCR derives from a man aged 25 to 40 with Graves' ophthalmopathy.

The CDR3 coding sequence is TGTGCCAGCAGTTTGTGGCGAGGGAACACTGAAGCTTTCTTT. This encodes CASSLWRGNTEAFF. The genes are TRBV12-3 or TRBV12-4 and TRBJ1-1; D not certain. The CDR3 consists of 14 residues. V dropped 3 bases and J dropped 1 base, with 9 bases sitting between them.